Each of the 24 T cell receptor beta chains below was sequenced from the same sample in a study of T cell repertoires in cytomegalovirus infection. TCRdb recomputed calls from the reads with MiXCR, one row per CDR3 protein. Of 300,000 or so distinct CDR3 sequences listed, approximately 25% are singletons. No cognate antigen is known for these TCRs. Sequencing was performed on cultured PBMCs, taken from culture after CMV antigen stimulation. Every receptor here comes from a human donor in good health (CMV status not recorded). Some clones in this sample may be carry-over from other donors' samples.

This rearrangement joins TRBV7-9 to TRBJ2-7; D assignment may be TRBD1 or TRBD2 (5 bases each). CDR3 size: 15 residues. CDR1 is SEHNR, CDR2 FQNEAQ, per germline (reference sequence). Between the trimmed V and J ends, which lost 0 bases and 1 base, there was a span of 10 bases. This chain's CDR3 is CASSLAWDGSYEQYF. The CDR3 DNA follows: TGTGCCAGCAGCTTAGCGTGGGACGGTTCCTACGAGCAGTACTTC.

This clonotype was seen at least ten times. V is TRBV7-2 and J is TRBJ2-3; TRBD2 is a possible D gene (6 bases). Trimming stripped 5 bases from V and 6 bases from J, with 15 bases between. In germline, CDR1 is SGHTA, CDR2 FQGNSA. This CDR3 is 14 amino acids long. The CDR3 spells CASSPGGRTDTQYF. CDR3 in DNA: TGTGCCAGCAGCCCCGGGGGACGTACGGATACGCAGTATTTT. The entire variable domain, with the rest obtained from reference TRBV7-2 and TRBJ2-3, is as follows: GAGVSQSPSNKVTEKGKDVELRCDPISGHTALYWYRQSLGQGLEFLIYFQGNSAPDKSGLPSDRFSAERTGGSVSTLTIQRTQQEDSAVYLCASSPGGRTDTQYFGPGTRLTVL.

This clonotype was counted between two and nine times. The gene calls are TRBV20-1 and TRBJ2-1; TRBD2 agrees at 15 bases. CDR3 length: 16 residues. J lost 7 bases, V lost 6 bases, and 10 bases had no gene match. Looked up from germline, CDR1 is DFQATT and CDR2 is SNEGSKA (reference sequence). The CDR3 loop is CSATGTSGRPGNEQFF. CDR3 DNA: TGCAGTGCAACCGGGACTAGCGGGAGGCCAGGGAATGAGCAGTTCTTC.

The chain carries TRBV11-2 and TRBJ2-1; the match to TRBD1 covers 8 bases. V lost 5 bases to trimming and J lost 5 bases; unmatched junction nucleotides: 14. This CDR3 comprises 17 residues. Germline CDR1 reads SGHAT; CDR2 reads FQNNGV. CDR3 sequence (DNA): TGTGCCAGCAGCCCTGGACAGGGTCGATATTTCCACAATGAGCAGTTCTTC. It translates to CASSPGQGRYFHNEQFF.

Many counts were recorded for this clonotype. V and J are TRBV7-2 and TRBJ2-3; D gene unclear. The CDR3 extends over 14 amino acids. Germline loops: CDR1 SGHTA, CDR2 FQGNSA. Trimming took off 2 bases at V and 0 bases at J, with 6 bases between the two ends. In DNA form, the CDR3 reads TGTGCCAGCAGCTTACGGCAGAGCACAGATACGCAGTATTTT. Amino acid sequence: CASSLRQSTDTQYF. The full variable domain, its missing parts supplied by reference TRBV7-2 and TRBJ2-3, is GAGVSQSPSNKVTEKGKDVELRCDPISGHTALYWYRQSLGQGLEFLIYFQGNSAPDKSGLPSDRFSAERTGGSVSTLTIQRTQQEDSAVYLCASSLRQSTDTQYFGPGTRLTVL.

This clonotype was seen more than once but under ten times. This rearrangement joins TRBV7-3 to TRBJ2-1; TRBD2 matches 7 bases. With V trimmed by 2 bases and J by 7 bases, 8 bases remained unmatched. The CDR3 is made up of 15 amino acids. CDR1 is SGHTA and CDR2 is FQGTGA in the germline V gene. The CDR3 DNA is TGTGCCAGCAGCTTACTCGCGGGAGAGTGGAATGAGCAGTTCTTC. The encoded protein is CASSLLAGEWNEQFF.

The chain joins TRBV12-3 or TRBV12-4 to TRBJ2-1; 7 bases agree with TRBD1. This CDR3 has 15 amino acids. The ends lost 5 bases at V and 5 bases at J; junction bases unmatched: 9. CDR3 in amino acids: CASSPQQGNHNEQFF. DNA for the CDR3: TGTGCCAGCAGTCCCCAACAGGGGAACCACAATGAGCAGTTCTTC.

This clonotype appeared a few times. The chain couples TRBV6-5 to TRBJ2-5, with D possibly called TRBD1 or TRBD2 (6 bases each). With 6 bases removed from V and 2 bases from J, the gap between germline ends came to 16 bases. There are 15 residues in the CDR3. CDR1 and CDR2 (germline): MNHEY, SVGAGI. The CDR3 DNA follows: TGTGCCAGCAGCCCTAGGTGGGGGGCGCAAGAGACCCAGTACTTC. Translated, it gives CASSPRWGAQETQYF.

This clonotype was counted between two and nine times. The chain combines TRBV4-3 with TRBJ1-1, with a weak D call TRBD1 (5 bases). Trimming left V 4 bases short and J 4 bases short, with 10 bases between. From germline, CDR1 is LGHNA and CDR2 YSLEER. This CDR3 comprises 13 residues. CDR3 region: CASSLRGATEAFF. The CDR3 nucleotides are TGCGCCAGCAGCCTAAGGGGTGCCACTGAAGCTTTCTTT.

The V call is TRBV10-3, the J call TRBJ2-1; D is ambiguous. This CDR3 has 16 amino acids. Per germline, CDR1 ENHRY and CDR2 SYGVKD. The ends were cut back, 3 bases at V and 2 bases at J, with 14 bases in the middle. The chain's CDR3 is CAISDRKGGTYNEQFF. In nucleotides, the CDR3 is TGTGCCATCAGTGATCGCAAAGGCGGAACCTACAATGAGCAGTTCTTC.

This clonotype has a handful of counts. The chain carries TRBV2 and TRBJ2-1; 7 positions agree with TRBD2. The V gene end was trimmed by 6 bases and the J gene end by 3 bases; junction bases not matched to a gene: 2. Germline V gene data show CDR1 as SNHLY and CDR2 as FYNNEI. The CDR3 consists of 13 residues. CDR3 in DNA: TGTGCCAGCAGGGGAGGGGACTACAATGAGCAGTTCTTC. Translation gives CASRGGDYNEQFF.

The chain links TRBV6-6 to TRBJ2-7; 8 nucleotides agree with TRBD2. Trimming took 4 bases from V and 4 from J; bases not matched to a gene: 12. The CDR3 runs to 16 residues. Germline values: CDR1 MNHNY, CDR2 SVGAGI (reference sequence). CDR3 protein: CASSWKSRTSRYEQYV. In DNA, the CDR3 is TGTGCCAGCAGTTGGAAGTCCAGGACTAGCCGTTACGAGCAGTACGTC.

The rearrangement joins TRBV15 to TRBJ2-3; either TRBD1 or TRBD2 may supply D (5 bases each). The V end lost 8 bases, the J end lost 4 bases, and 19 bases lay between the germline ends. Germline CDR1 and CDR2: LNHNV and YYDKDF (reference sequence). This CDR3 comprises 15 residues. The CDR3 nucleotides are TGTGCCACCCAGCCAGGGACGACGTCTCCAGATACGCAGTATTTT. Translating gives CATQPGTTSPDTQYF.

This sequence joins TRBV6-1 and TRBJ2-7; D is unclear. Trimming stripped 2 bases from V and 1 base from J, with 9 bases between. The CDR3 loop spans 14 amino acids. The V gene's germline CDR1 is MNHNS and CDR2 SASEGT. CDR3 residues: CASSEHGYSYEQYF. The CDR3 bases are TGTGCCAGCAGTGAACACGGGTATTCCTACGAGCAGTACTTC.

This clonotype was detected a few times. CDR3 sequence (DNA): TGTGCCAGCAGCGATGGGTTGGGGTATGGCTACACCTTC. Its protein is CASSDGLGYGYTF. V is TRBV6-5 and J is TRBJ1-2; D unclear. Germline V gene data show CDR1 as MNHEY and CDR2 as SVGAGI. There are 13 residues in the CDR3. Trimming removed 6 bases at V and 5 bases at J, with 13 bases between.

This clonotype was counted a few times. The rearrangement uses TRBV6-1 and TRBJ1-5; D uncertain. Germline values: CDR1 MNHNS, CDR2 SASEGT. Trimming stripped 1 base from V and 5 bases from J, with 6 bases between. The CDR3 sequence is 13 residues long. The CDR3 region has the DNA TGTGCCAGCAGTGAAGGGCCTTATCAGCCCCAGCATTTT. Translating gives CASSEGPYQPQHF.

Ten or more counts support this clonotype. This rearrangement joins TRBV7-8 to TRBJ2-5; D unresolved. CDR1 SGHVS and CDR2 FQNEAQ come from the germline V gene. This CDR3 comprises 14 residues. The V end lost 1 base, the J end lost 4 bases, and 10 bases lay between the germline ends. The CDR3 bases are TGTGCCAGCAGCTTAGGGCTCCCCGGAGAGACCCAGTACTTC. Its protein is CASSLGLPGETQYF.

The chain links TRBV7-4 to TRBJ2-1; D is undetermined. CDR1 is SGHVT, CDR2 SQSDAQ, per germline. The V and J ends lost 1 base and 13 bases respectively, with 11 bases between them. The CDR3 totals 12 residues. CDR3 protein: CASSLVGSSQFF. For the CDR3, the DNA is TGTGCCAGCAGCTTAGTTGGCTCCAGCCAGTTCTTC.

In this sample, this clonotype turned up many times. The chain has TRBV28 and TRBJ2-7; D unresolved. Germline CDR1 is MDHEN and CDR2 is SYDVKM. The CDR3 sequence is 11 residues long. V was pared by 3 bases and J by 4 bases, with 4 bases between. This CDR3 reads CASSFRYEQYF. The CDR3 DNA sequence: TGTGCCAGCAGTTTCCGGTACGAGCAGTACTTC.

Only a few counts were recorded for this clonotype. The rearrangement links TRBV6-2 or TRBV6-3 to TRBJ2-3; D not resolved. The V end lost 0 bases, the J end lost 0 bases, and 7 bases lay between the germline ends. The CDR3 spans 15 residues. Germline lookup yields CDR1 MNHEY and CDR2 SVGEGT. The CDR3 DNA is TGTGCCAGCAGTTACTCGAAGGGCAGCACAGATACGCAGTATTTT. Amino acids: CASSYSKGSTDTQYF.

This sequence joins TRBV7-9 and TRBJ2-2, with unresolved D. The ends were cut back, 6 bases at V and 2 bases at J, with 7 bases in the middle. Germline V CDR1 and CDR2: SEHNR, FQNEAQ (reference sequence). This CDR3 spans 13 amino acids. The CDR3 protein is CASRTANTGELFF. As DNA, the CDR3 is TGTGCCAGCAGGACTGCTAACACCGGGGAGCTGTTTTTT.

This clonotype was observed a few times. The CDR3 DNA is TGTGCCAGCAGCCAAGTATCTGAGACCGGGGAGCTGTTTTTT. It encodes CASSQVSETGELFF. The chain is built from TRBV14 and TRBJ2-2; D remains unclear. Looked up from germline, CDR1 is SGHDN and CDR2 is FVKESK. This CDR3 is built from 14 residues. V lost 1 base, J lost 5 bases, and 8 bases lay in between.

The rearrangement links TRBV7-6 to TRBJ2-7; a possible D gene is TRBD1 (6 bases). The CDR3 extends over 14 amino acids. V lost 5 bases, J lost 7 bases, and 18 bases lay in between. Germline assignment: CDR1 SGHVS and CDR2 FNYEAQ. In DNA form, the CDR3 reads TGTGCCAGCAGCCTGGACAGCTTTTTGACGGAGCAGTACTTC. Amino acid sequence: CASSLDSFLTEQYF.

The chain carries TRBV6-8 and TRBJ2-2; 7 bases fit TRBD2. The length of the CDR3 is 15 residues. CDR1 is MNHGY and CDR2 is SAAAGT in the germline V gene. With V trimmed by 0 bases and J by 7 bases, 5 bases remained unmatched. The CDR3 here is CASSYSRLAGGELFF. CDR3 coding DNA: TGTGCCAGCAGTTACTCGAGACTAGCTGGCGGGGAGCTGTTTTTT.